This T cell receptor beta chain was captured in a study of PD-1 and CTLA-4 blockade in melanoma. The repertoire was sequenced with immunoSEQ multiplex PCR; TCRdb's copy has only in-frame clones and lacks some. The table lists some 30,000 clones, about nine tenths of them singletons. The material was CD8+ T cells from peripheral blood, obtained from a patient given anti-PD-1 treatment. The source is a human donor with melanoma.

The CDR3 spells CASSHSYEQYF. The DNA of the CDR3 is TGTGCCAGCAGCCACTCCTACGAGCAGTACTTC. The chain recombines TRBV7-2 with TRBJ2-7; no definite D call. The CDR3 loop spans 11 amino acids. The germline V and J ends were trimmed by 5 bases and 0 bases, with 2 bases remaining between them. CDR1 and CDR2 from the germline V gene are SGHTA and FQGNSA.